The 23 T cell receptor beta chains in this list originate from one sample, sequenced in a study of blood T cell repertoires in COVID-19. Sequencing was performed with immunoSEQ multiplex PCR; in TCRdb, only in-frame clones are kept and a portion is missing. The table lists 25,000 to 30,000 clones, around 88% of them singletons, with roughly 15% in the top ten. The sample was peripheral blood. The receptors were gathered from a human donor in a cohort sampled during active COVID-19.

The genes are TRBV7-2 and TRBJ1-5, with 9 nucleotides matching TRBD1. There are 13 residues in the CDR3. Germline CDR1 is SGHTA and CDR2 is FQGNSA. J lost 7 bases, V lost 5 bases, and 3 bases had no gene match. DNA for the CDR3: TGTGCCAGCAGCATGGACAGGGGACAGCCCCAGCATTTT. Amino acid sequence: CASSMDRGQPQHF.

The chain joins TRBV2 to TRBJ2-1, with TRBD2 matching over 15 bases. There are 15 residues in the CDR3. The germline CDR1 and CDR2 sequences are SNHLY and FYNNEI. Unmatched junction bases numbered 7, after V lost 6 bases and J lost 10 bases. CDR3 amino acids: CASRRTSGRAGEQFF. Written as DNA, the CDR3 is TGTGCCAGCAGACGGACTAGCGGGAGGGCAGGGGAGCAGTTCTTC.

V usage is TRBV27 and J usage is TRBJ2-2; D might be TRBD2 (6 bases). The CDR3 runs 19 residues. V lost 6 bases and J 2 bases, leaving 25 bases between the germline ends. Germline lookup yields CDR1 MNHEY and CDR2 SMNVEV (reference sequence). DNA for the CDR3: TGTGCCAGCAGCCGTGGAGTGGGACCGGGACTTTCAAACACCGGGGAGCTGTTTTTT. It specifies CASSRGVGPGLSNTGELFF.

The chain joins TRBV4-3 to TRBJ1-4; 7 bases line up with TRBD1. Per the germline V gene, CDR1 is LGHNA and CDR2 is YSLEER. There are 14 residues in the CDR3. V lost 4 bases and J lost 4; bases outside the gene matches: 3. The CDR3 region has the DNA TGCGCCAGCAGCCCCGGACAGGATAATGAAAAACTGTTTTTT. Its translation is CASSPGQDNEKLFF.

This sequence joins TRBV4-1 and TRBJ2-5; TRBD2 agrees at 7 bases. The CDR3 covers 14 residues. V lost 1 base and J lost 3; bases outside the gene matches: 2. In germline, CDR1 is MGHRA, CDR2 YSYEKL. The CDR3 here is CASSQVGGKETQYF. The CDR3 nucleotides are TGCGCCAGCAGCCAAGTGGGGGGGAAAGAGACCCAGTACTTC.

CDR3 nucleotides: TGTGCCAGCAGCTCCCCTTCGAGGAGAGTCAACTATGGCTACACCTTC. The encoded protein is CASSSPSRRVNYGYTF. The gene calls are TRBV11-2 and TRBJ1-2; no clear D gene. Germline V gives CDR1 SGHAT, CDR2 FQNNGV. The germline V and J ends were trimmed by 4 bases and 2 bases, with 17 bases remaining between them. This CDR3 is built from 16 residues.

The genes are TRBV18 and TRBJ1-6, with 7 bases aligning to TRBD1. The CDR3 has 15 residues. V lost 1 base and J lost 7; bases outside the gene matches: 4. Germline CDR1 reads KGHSH; CDR2 reads LQKENI. CDR3 in DNA: TGTGCCAGCTCACCACAAACAGGGGAGAATTCACCCCTCCACTTT. It translates to CASSPQTGENSPLHF.

The chain joins TRBV6-1 to TRBJ1-2, with TRBD1 matching 7 bases. CDR1 is MNHNS and CDR2 is SASEGT in the germline V gene. The trim removed 1 base at V and 6 bases at J, leaving 2 bases unmatched. The CDR3 has 13 residues. CDR3 bases: TGTGCCAGCAGTGAAGGCAGGGGGGATGGCTACACCTTC. This sequence encodes CASSEGRGDGYTF.

In its sample, this clone was seen a few times. The CDR3 DNA follows: TGTGCCAGCAGCCCTCGGGCTAGCGGGAGCTCCACCGGGGAGCTGTTTTTT. Translating it yields CASSPRASGSSTGELFF. The rearrangement joins TRBV7-3 to TRBJ2-2; 10 nucleotides match TRBD2. With 5 bases clipped from V and 4 bases from J, the junction kept 10 bases outside the gene matches. Germline CDR1 is SGHTA and CDR2 is FQGTGA. The CDR3 consists of 17 residues.

The chain uses TRBV19 and TRBJ2-5; a weak D match, TRBD2 (6 bases). Trimming removed 3 bases at V and 4 bases at J, with 6 bases between. CDR3 length: 12 residues. Germline CDR1 LNHDA, CDR2 SQIVND (reference sequence). In DNA form, the CDR3 reads TGTGCCAGTAGTATCGGGGGAGAGACCCAGTACTTC. It codes for CASSIGGETQYF.

The J gene is TRBJ1-2, the V gene TRBV2, with TRBD1 matching 7 bases. The CDR3 contains 14 residues. Germline CDR1 is SNHLY and CDR2 is FYNNEI. V was pared by 7 bases and J by 0 bases, with 5 bases of the junction left unmatched. DNA for the CDR3: TGTGCCAGCACTAGGGACAGCTCTAACTATGGCTACACCTTC. Translation: CASTRDSSNYGYTF.

The chain has TRBV28 and TRBJ2-1; no reliable D call. V was cut by 2 bases and J by 7 bases, with 9 bases left in between. This CDR3 comprises 13 residues. Germline CDR1 reads MDHEN; CDR2 reads SYDVKM. The CDR3 region is CASSLPSYNEQFF. The CDR3 DNA reads TGTGCCAGCAGTTTACCCTCTTATAATGAGCAGTTCTTC.

The chain combines TRBV15 with TRBJ2-1; 7 bases map to TRBD2. Germline lookup yields CDR1 LNHNV and CDR2 YYDKDF (reference sequence). J lost 6 bases, V lost 0 bases, and 5 bases had no gene match. This CDR3 contains 15 residues. Here the CDR3 reads CATSRELAVGNEQFF. The CDR3 DNA reads as TGTGCCACCAGCAGAGAGCTAGCGGTGGGCAATGAGCAGTTCTTC. The full variable domain, rest sourced from reference TRBV15 and TRBJ2-1, is DAMVIQNPRYQVTQFGKPVTLSCSQTLNHNVMYWYQQKSSQAPKLLFHYYDKDFNNEADTPDNFQSRRPNTSFCFLDIRSPGLGDTAMYLCATSRELAVGNEQFFGPGTRLTVL.

A single count supports this clone. The chain joins TRBV19 to TRBJ2-3; TRBD1 is a possible D gene (5 bases). CDR3 size: 12 residues. Germline V gene data show CDR1 as LNHDA and CDR2 as SQIVND (reference sequence). The V end was cut by 4 bases, the J end by 3 bases, with 5 bases between. CDR3 bases: TGTGCCAGTAGTAGACAGACAGATACGCAGTATTTT. This sequence encodes CASSRQTDTQYF.

The chain links TRBV4-1 to TRBJ2-1, with TRBD2 matching 9 bases. CDR1 and CDR2 (germline): MGHRA, YSYEKL. This CDR3 spans 15 amino acids. Losses at the gene ends were 5 bases for V and 6 bases for J; bases not matched to a gene: 8. The CDR3 DNA reads as TGCGCCAGCAGCTTCGGGACTAGCCACATCAATGAGCAGTTCTTC. Its translation is CASSFGTSHINEQFF.

The rearrangement joins TRBV3-1 (or the pseudogene TRBV3-2) to TRBJ2-5; D call uncertain. There are 14 residues in the CDR3. V lost 0 bases and J lost 3, with 8 bases in between. Looked up from germline, CDR1 is LGHDT and CDR2 is YNNKEL (reference sequence). The CDR3 here is CASSQEVIEETQYF. The CDR3 DNA reads TGTGCCAGCAGCCAAGAAGTTATAGAAGAGACCCAGTACTTC.

The V gene is TRBV5-1, the J gene TRBJ2-1, with D perhaps TRBD2 (6 bases). V was trimmed by 5 bases and J by 2 bases, leaving 8 bases between them. Germline CDR1 reads SGHRS; CDR2 reads YFSETQ. There are 13 residues in the CDR3. CDR3 sequence: CASSSGTYNEQFF. For the CDR3, the DNA is TGCGCCAGCAGTAGCGGCACCTACAATGAGCAGTTCTTC.

This clone was recorded once. This chain links TRBV10-2 with TRBJ2-7, with 8 bases matching TRBD1. Germline V lookup: CDR1 WSHSY, CDR2 SAAADI. The CDR3 spans 16 residues. V lost 3 bases to trimming and J lost 0 bases; unmatched junction nucleotides: 7. The CDR3: CASSDPGQGSSYEQYF. CDR3 sequence (DNA): TGCGCCAGCAGTGACCCCGGACAGGGTAGCTCCTACGAGCAGTACTTC.

V and J are TRBV20-1 and TRBJ2-5; D ambiguous. V was trimmed by 0 bases and J by 4 bases, leaving 3 bases between them. The CDR3 extends over 11 amino acids. Germline V gene data show CDR1 as DFQATT and CDR2 as SNEGSKA (reference sequence). The CDR3 here is CSARDGETQYF. The CDR3 DNA is TGCAGTGCTAGAGACGGAGAGACCCAGTACTTC.

The CDR3 loop is CASSLSGQGVNGYTF. The CDR3 region has the DNA TGTGCCAGCAGCTTATCGGGACAGGGGGTCAATGGCTACACCTTC. This chain joins TRBV6-5 and TRBJ1-2; TRBD1 matches 11 bases. Germline V lookup: CDR1 MNHEY, CDR2 SVGAGI. The CDR3 runs 15 residues. With V trimmed by 6 bases and J by 6 bases, 9 bases remained unmatched.

The chain couples TRBV7-2 to TRBJ2-3; possible D gene TRBD2, 5 bases. The V gene lost 1 base and the J gene lost 2 bases, with 22 bases spanning the gap. Germline CDR1 and CDR2: SGHTA and FQGNSA. This CDR3 has 19 residues. The DNA for the CDR3 is TGTGCCAGCAGCTTAGTATTTAGCGCGAAAGCCCCTTACACAGATACGCAGTATTTT. It specifies CASSLVFSAKAPYTDTQYF.

The CDR3 protein is CSVGSTGQNIQYF. The CDR3 DNA sequence: TGCAGCGTTGGATCGACAGGGCAAAACATTCAGTACTTC. V gene TRBV29-1 combines with J gene TRBJ2-4; the match to TRBD1 covers 7 bases. V shed 4 bases and J 5 bases; nucleotides not matched to a gene: 5. CDR1 is SQVTM, CDR2 ANQGSEA, per germline. The CDR3 has 13 residues.

The V call is TRBV30, the J call TRBJ2-2; 9 bases fit TRBD1. CDR1 is GTSNPN and CDR2 is SVGIG in the germline V gene (reference sequence). The CDR3 covers 15 residues. V lost 2 bases, J lost 4 bases, and 5 bases stayed unmatched. CDR3 sequence reads: CAWSTDRGGTGELFF. Written as DNA, the CDR3 is TGTGCCTGGAGTACGGACAGGGGAGGCACCGGGGAGCTGTTTTTT.